These 18 T cell receptor beta chains were sequenced from one sample in a study of human T cells and chemical hapten exposure. TCRdb redid the calling of the RACE reads with MiXCR, one entry per CDR3 protein. Among about 340,000 distinct CDR3 sequences listed, around 7% were seen once. The time point denotes: patch test 1, 2 weeks after DPC sensitization. Treatment specified: therapeutic diphenylcyclopropenone sensitization with weekly scalp DPC. Material: whole blood, obtained in connection with sensitization to the hapten diphenylcyclopropenone (DPC). The receptors come from a young woman with alopecia areata. Some clones in this sample may be carry-over from other donors' samples.

V gene TRBV2 combines with J gene TRBJ1-2; no definite D call. Trimming stripped 1 base from V and 7 bases from J, with 7 bases between. The length of the CDR3 is 12 residues. Per the germline V gene, CDR1 is SNHLY and CDR2 is FYNNEI. The CDR3 loop is CASSEVASGYTF. CDR3 nucleotides: TGTGCCAGCAGTGAAGTCGCTAGTGGCTACACCTTC.

This clonotype appeared a few times. V and J are TRBV20-1 and TRBJ2-1, with 9 bases that match TRBD1. Germline V gives CDR1 DFQATT, CDR2 SNEGSKA (reference sequence). The length of the CDR3 is 14 residues. The junction had 7 bases not matched to a gene; V was cut back by 1 base and J by 9 bases. CDR3 DNA sequence: TGCAGTGCTAGAGGGACAGGGGTTGAGGGTGAGCAGTTCTTC. It specifies CSARGTGVEGEQFF.

The chain couples TRBV15 to TRBJ2-7; D uncertain. V was trimmed by 3 bases and J by 5 bases, leaving 8 bases between them. Germline CDR1 and CDR2: LNHNV and YYDKDF (reference sequence). The CDR3 totals 12 residues. CDR3 loop: CATSRGLDEQYF. CDR3 sequence (DNA): TGTGCCACCAGCAGGGGGTTAGACGAGCAGTACTTC.

This clonotype was observed at least ten times. The rearrangement links TRBV7-9 to TRBJ1-6; possibly TRBD1 for D (6 bases). Trimming removed 3 bases at V and 6 bases at J, with 9 bases between. This CDR3 region has 14 residues. Germline values: CDR1 SEHNR, CDR2 FQNEAQ (reference sequence). In nucleotides, the CDR3 is TGTGCCAGCAGCTTTAGAGGGGGTAATTCACCCCTCCACTTT. The encoded protein is CASSFRGGNSPLHF.

This clonotype occurred many times. The V call is TRBV7-9, the J call TRBJ2-3, with D maybe TRBD1 (5 bases). CDR3 length: 13 residues. The V end lost 1 base, the J end lost 4 bases, and 6 bases lay between the germline ends. Germline lookup yields CDR1 SEHNR and CDR2 FQNEAQ (reference sequence). CDR3 DNA: TGTGCCAGCAGCTTAGTAGGGGCAGATACGCAGTATTTT. It encodes CASSLVGADTQYF.

The sample holds many counts of this clonotype. The rearrangement links TRBV7-2 to TRBJ1-5; D is unclear. This CDR3 is 14 amino acids long. Per germline, CDR1 SGHTA and CDR2 FQGNSA. The germline V and J ends were trimmed by 1 base and 6 bases, with 10 bases remaining between them. The CDR3 protein is CASSLDPGGQPQHF. The CDR3 DNA reads as TGTGCCAGCAGCTTAGATCCGGGCGGTCAGCCCCAGCATTTT.

This clonotype was seen only a few times. The V call is TRBV18, the J call TRBJ1-1; D call uncertain. The V gene's germline CDR1 is KGHSH and CDR2 LQKENI. With 0 bases removed from V and 4 bases from J, the gap between germline ends came to 12 bases. The CDR3 has 15 amino acids. The CDR3 is CASSPPLGRATEAFF. In nucleotides, the CDR3 is TGTGCCAGCTCACCACCTCTGGGGAGGGCCACTGAAGCTTTCTTT.

This clonotype was seen many times. The CDR3 is CASSPRNGSSYEQYF. CDR3 nucleotide sequence: TGTGCCAGCTCACCACGAAACGGGAGCTCCTACGAGCAGTACTTC. The rearrangement joins TRBV18 to TRBJ2-7, with D perhaps TRBD2 (6 bases). The CDR3 extends over 15 amino acids. V lost 1 base and J 0 bases, leaving 10 bases between the germline ends. Germline V gives CDR1 KGHSH, CDR2 LQKENI.

This chain links TRBV7-8 with TRBJ1-2, with 8 bases matching TRBD1. The germline V gene has CDR1 SGHVS and CDR2 FQNEAQ. The CDR3 extends over 16 amino acids. V gave up 5 bases and J gave up 9 bases; unmatched junction bases: 17. Here the CDR3 reads CASSPMGQAGLMSYTF. For the CDR3, the DNA is TGTGCCAGCAGCCCGATGGGACAGGCCGGCTTGATGAGCTACACCTTC.

This clonotype has only a few counts. J is TRBJ1-4 and V is TRBV9; D unclear. Germline CDR1 is SGDLS and CDR2 is YYNGEE. V was pared by 0 bases and J by 7 bases, with 19 bases between. The CDR3 runs to 17 residues. CDR3 DNA: TGTGCCAGCAGCGTAGGAAACCTGGGGTCAACGGGTGAAAAACTGTTTTTT. It translates to CASSVGNLGSTGEKLFF.

This clonotype appeared a few times. The J gene is TRBJ2-3, the V gene TRBV29-1, with D perhaps TRBD2 (6 bases). CDR3 size: 16 residues. Germline V lookup: CDR1 SQVTM, CDR2 ANQGSEA. V lost 6 bases to trimming and J lost 0 bases, with 19 bases between them. CDR3 residues: CSVDYLFGGSTDTQYF. CDR3 in DNA: TGCAGCGTGGATTATCTATTTGGGGGGAGCACAGATACGCAGTATTTT.

Many counts were recorded for this clonotype. The chain combines TRBV5-1 with TRBJ2-3, with TRBD1 matching over 7 bases. This CDR3 is 14 amino acids long. Trimming removed 4 bases from V and 2 bases from J; junction bases left unmatched: 4. Germline V lookup: CDR1 SGHRS, CDR2 YFSETQ. The CDR3 here is CASSTGVPTDTQYF. The CDR3, as DNA: TGCGCCAGCAGCACAGGGGTGCCCACAGATACGCAGTATTTT.

This clonotype appeared a few times. With a much larger clone just one base away, this may be a read error. The chain couples TRBV6-6 to TRBJ2-7, with D perhaps given as TRBD1 or TRBD2 (6 bases each). This CDR3 has 13 residues. Trimming removed 2 bases at V and 2 bases at J, with 7 bases between. CDR1 and CDR2 from the germline V gene are MNHNY and SVGAGI (reference sequence). The CDR3 loop is CASSYGGPYEQYF. The CDR3 nucleotides are TGTGCCAGCAGTTACGGGGGGCCCTACGAGCAGTACTTC.

The genes are TRBV6-2 or TRBV6-3 and TRBJ2-5; D not resolved. Germline V gene data show CDR1 as MNHEY and CDR2 as SVGEGT. V was trimmed by 2 bases and J by 3 bases, leaving 7 bases between them. This CDR3 region has 13 residues. The CDR3 bases are TGTGCCAGCAGTTACGTGGAAAAAGAGACCCAGTACTTC. Translation gives CASSYVEKETQYF.

There are a few counts of this clonotype. The rearrangement links TRBV27 to TRBJ1-5; the D is unclear. CDR1 is MNHEY, CDR2 SMNVEV, per germline (reference sequence). This CDR3 region has 14 residues. With 3 bases removed from V and 6 bases from J, the gap between germline ends came to 12 bases. CDR3 in amino acids: CASSLGPVGQPQHF. The CDR3, as DNA: TGTGCCAGCAGTTTGGGTCCGGTTGGTCAGCCCCAGCATTTT.

This clonotype was detected ten times or more. This chain joins TRBV6-2 or TRBV6-3 and TRBJ1-1, with D hard to call. Looked up from germline, CDR1 is MNHEY and CDR2 is SVGEGT. V shed 4 bases and J shed 2 bases, with 8 bases lying between them. The CDR3 consists of 13 residues. This chain's CDR3 is CASSLRENTEAFF. DNA for the CDR3: TGTGCCAGCAGTTTAAGGGAAAACACTGAAGCTTTCTTT.

This clonotype was seen ten or more times. The rearrangement uses TRBV6-5 and TRBJ1-3; D possibly corresponds to TRBD1 (6 bases). CDR1 MNHEY and CDR2 SVGAGI come from the germline V gene. The CDR3 totals 17 residues. V was pared by 0 bases and J by 0 bases, with 12 bases between. The DNA for the CDR3 is TGTGCCAGCAGTTACTCGTTTATCAGGGGCTCTGGAAACACCATATATTTT. It codes for CASSYSFIRGSGNTIYF.

The chain recombines TRBV6-5 with TRBJ2-1, with 8 bases lining up with TRBD1. The CDR3 extends over 16 amino acids. CDR1 MNHEY and CDR2 SVGAGI come from the germline V gene. The V segment lost 6 bases and the J segment 0 bases; nucleotides outside the gene matches: 7. CDR3 residues: CASSSGTGISYNEQFF. The CDR3 coding sequence is TGTGCCAGCAGCTCCGGGACAGGCATCTCCTACAATGAGCAGTTCTTC.